The 16 T cell receptor beta chains below were found in one sample sequenced in a study of PD-1 blockade in classical Hodgkin lymphoma (dated by TCRdb to the early 2020s). Taken with the paper, the label for time point translates to: cycle 4 day 1 (C4D1), after 6 weeks of nivolumab. Every trial patient had relapsed after autologous stem cell transplantation, and cohorts A, B and C differed in prior brentuximab vedotin exposure. Magnetic negative selection with a Miltenyi CD4+ T cell isolation kit was used to purify CD4+ T cells from thawed PBMCs. Library preparation employed the immunoSEQ multiplex PCR assay. TCRdb stores this immuneACCESS table with in-frame sequences only. Part of the clones is absent; in the studies checked, under half of the shortfall reflects unresolved V genes, and no reason is known for the rest. This sample is represented by fewer than 30,000 clones; around 85% of them were singletons. The top ten clonotypes cover over 0.5% of the sample.

Source: CD4+ T cells from blood, taken before the fourth cycle of nivolumab. The receptors shown here come from a human donor with classical Hodgkin lymphoma.

A remark on this clone: Distinct nucleotide sequences in the sample also encode this CDR3. The chain couples TRBV29-1 to TRBJ2-5; 8 bases are a match to TRBD1. The V gene's germline CDR1 is SQVTM and CDR2 ANQGSEA. The trim removed 6 bases at V and 3 bases at J, leaving 0 bases unmatched. The CDR3 runs to 11 residues. Written as DNA, the CDR3 is TGCAGCGTACAGGGGGAAGAGACCCAGTACTTC. Translating it yields CSVQGEETQYF.

In DNA form, the CDR3 reads TGCGCCAGCCAGGGGGCAACTAATGAAAAACTGTTTTTT. Its protein product is CASQGATNEKLFF. The V and J genes are TRBV5-1 and TRBJ1-4, with 7 positions matching TRBD1. The CDR3 is 13 residues long. With 7 bases clipped from V and 0 bases from J, the junction kept 0 bases outside the gene matches. Germline CDR1 and CDR2: SGHRS and YFSETQ.

The chain has TRBV19 and TRBJ1-6; D uncertain. There are 13 residues in the CDR3. V lost 3 bases and J lost 10, with 10 bases in between. In germline, CDR1 is LNHDA, CDR2 SQIVND (reference sequence). Here the CDR3 reads CASSISPRSPLHF. CDR3 in DNA: TGTGCCAGTAGTATCAGCCCCCGCTCACCCCTCCACTTT.

The chain employs TRBV7-9 and TRBJ1-1; no clear D. Per the germline V gene, CDR1 is SEHNR and CDR2 is FQNEAQ (reference sequence). The CDR3 has 13 residues. Trimming removed 2 bases at V and 2 bases at J, with 6 bases between. CDR3 residues: CASSLMGNTEAFF. Here the CDR3 DNA reads TGTGCCAGCAGCTTAATGGGAAACACTGAAGCTTTCTTT.

The J gene is TRBJ1-5, the V gene TRBV30; 7 nucleotides agree with TRBD1. V was pared by 2 bases and J by 0 bases, with 13 bases of the junction left unmatched. Germline V CDR1 and CDR2: GTSNPN, SVGIG (reference sequence). There are 18 residues in the CDR3. The CDR3 reads CAWSFPYMGQYSNQPQHF. The CDR3 DNA sequence: TGTGCCTGGAGTTTTCCGTACATGGGACAGTATAGCAATCAGCCCCAGCATTTT.

The J gene is TRBJ2-7, the V gene TRBV18; D is unresolved. The CDR3 spans 15 residues. Germline assignment: CDR1 KGHSH and CDR2 LQKENI. Deletions cut 6 bases from V and 2 bases from J, with 17 bases between. The CDR3, as DNA: TGTGCCAGCTCCCCTATCCCTGGGAATACCTACGAGCAGTACTTC. Translation gives CASSPIPGNTYEQYF.

J is TRBJ1-1 and V is TRBV6-4; 8 nucleotides agree with TRBD1. Germline V lookup: CDR1 MRHNA, CDR2 SNTAGT. The V segment lost 6 bases and the J segment 3 bases; nucleotides outside the gene matches: 3. This CDR3 has 13 residues. This CDR3 reads CASSDRGDTEAFF. CDR3 in DNA: TGTGCCAGCAGCGACAGGGGTGACACTGAAGCTTTCTTT.

V and J are TRBV6-6 and TRBJ2-1; 13 bases fit TRBD2. In germline, CDR1 is MNHNY, CDR2 SVGAGI (reference sequence). The CDR3 is 15 residues long. The J segment lost 9 bases and the V segment lost 5 bases, leaving 7 bases of the junction unmatched. DNA for the CDR3: TGTGCCAGCAGTCAACTAGCGGGAGGGCCTCGTGAGCAGTTCTTC. Amino acid sequence: CASSQLAGGPREQFF.

This chain links TRBV5-4 with TRBJ1-1, with D uncertain. This CDR3 is built from 14 residues. The germline V and J ends were trimmed by 6 bases and 2 bases, with 14 bases remaining between them. Germline values: CDR1 SGHNT, CDR2 YYREEE (reference sequence). The CDR3 sequence: CASKAGGRNTEAFF. The CDR3, as DNA: TGTGCCAGCAAGGCAGGCGGCCGAAACACTGAAGCTTTCTTT.

The genes are TRBV10-2 and TRBJ1-2, with 10 positions matching TRBD1. The germline gives CDR1 WSHSY, CDR2 SAAADI. CDR3 length equals 12 residues. The junction had 3 bases not matched to a gene; V was cut back by 7 bases and J by 7 bases. The CDR3 DNA reads as TGCGCCAGCAAGGGGGACAGGGGTGGCTACACCTTC. It codes for CASKGDRGGYTF.

V is TRBV28 and J is TRBJ1-5; D is perhaps TRBD1 (6 bases). The CDR3 sequence is 13 residues long. Germline V lookup: CDR1 MDHEN, CDR2 SYDVKM. V gave up 5 bases and J gave up 5 bases, with 10 bases separating them. The CDR3 sequence: CASSPTGYQPQHF. The CDR3 DNA follows: TGTGCCAGCAGTCCTACAGGGTATCAGCCCCAGCATTTT.

The genes are TRBV28 and TRBJ1-2; TRBD1 matches 7 bases. V lost 1 base to trimming and J lost 1 base; unmatched junction nucleotides: 6. This CDR3 spans 16 amino acids. CDR1 is MDHEN, CDR2 SYDVKM, per germline. The chain's CDR3 is CASSLLPQGINYGYTF. The CDR3 DNA is TGTGCCAGCAGTTTATTGCCACAGGGGATTAACTATGGCTACACCTTC.

The chain is built from TRBV30 and TRBJ1-5; weak D call: TRBD1 (6 bases). Trimming removed 7 bases from V and 9 bases from J, with 19 bases in between. Germline CDR1 GTSNPN, CDR2 SVGIG (reference sequence). This CDR3 has 13 amino acids. CDR3 loop: CAYSDSSIGPQHF. Here the CDR3 DNA reads TGTGCCTACTCGGACAGCAGCATAGGGCCCCAGCATTTT.

V is TRBV7-9 and J is TRBJ1-6, with a tentative D call TRBD1 (6 bases). Per germline, CDR1 SEHNR and CDR2 FQNEAQ (reference sequence). The ends were cut back, 1 base at V and 7 bases at J, with 11 bases in the middle. This CDR3 has 15 residues. CDR3 protein: CASSLDGGSNSPLHF. The CDR3 DNA reads TGTGCCAGCAGCTTAGACGGGGGCAGCAATTCACCCCTCCACTTT. The full variable domain, rest sourced from reference TRBV7-9 and TRBJ1-6, is DTGVSQNPRHKITKRGQNVTFRCDPISEHNRLYWYRQTLGQGPEFLTYFQNEAQLEKSRLLSDRFSAERPKGSFSTLEIQRTEQGDSAMYLCASSLDGGSNSPLHFGNGTRLTVT.

V usage is TRBV30 and J usage is TRBJ1-5; D may be TRBD1 (6 bases). The CDR3 runs 13 residues. Trimming took 3 bases from V and 4 from J, leaving 10 bases between them. Germline values: CDR1 GTSNPN, CDR2 SVGIG (reference sequence). DNA for the CDR3: TGTGCCTGGAGGACAGGTTTTAATCAGCCCCAGCATTTT. Protein sequence: CAWRTGFNQPQHF.

This chain joins TRBV4-2 and TRBJ2-7; D possibly corresponds to TRBD1 (6 bases). The CDR3 length is 15 residues. V shed 5 bases and J shed 0 bases, with 14 bases lying between them. The germline CDR1 and CDR2 sequences are LGHNA and YNFKEQ. CDR3 sequence reads: CASSLGWDNSYEQYF. CDR3 DNA: TGTGCCAGCAGCTTGGGCTGGGACAACTCCTACGAGCAGTACTTC.